This TCR beta chain came from a study of shared clonotypes between healthy human individuals. This clone was counted a single time. Naive CD8 cells lacked CD45RO, underwent positive selection for CCR7 and left out terminally differentiated effector memory CD45RA+ cells. The data were produced by immunoSEQ multiplex PCR, yet TCRdb's version contains in-frame clones alone and is incomplete. The sample lists millions of clones; more than 85% were seen once. Germline V gene data show CDR1 as MDHEN and CDR2 as SYDVKM. The CDR3 runs to 15 residues. V was clipped by 6 bases and J by 2 bases, with 15 bases between them.

This clonotype was obtained from a man between 18 and 35 years old in good health. Some clones in this sample may be carry-over from other donors' samples. V usage is TRBV28 and J usage is TRBJ2-3; D is possibly TRBD1 (6 bases). Source material: naive CD8+ T cells from PBMCs. This chain's CDR3 is CASSLGGFHTDTQYF. The CDR3, as DNA: TGTGCCAGCAGCCTAGGGGGTTTCCACACAGATACGCAGTATTTT.